This TCR beta chain was found in a study of blood T cell repertoires in COVID-19. At the level of the study: Sites across the United States, Italy and Spain contributed samples from acute and convalescent COVID-19. PBMCs, B-cell-depleted T cells, or T cells provided the cDNA or gDNA that made up the material.

Only in-frame clones appear in the TCRdb table, and some are missing; sequencing was by immunoSEQ multiplex PCR. The data show fewer than 85,000 clones, roughly 88% seen once. V was clipped by 1 base and J by 5 bases, with 15 bases between them. CDR1 is LNHNV and CDR2 is YYDKDF in the germline V gene (reference sequence). The CDR3 is 16 residues long. The sequenced sample was peripheral blood. The chain uses TRBV15 and TRBJ1-5; tentatively, D is TRBD1 (6 bases). This TCR came from a woman aged 45-60 years in a cohort sampled during active COVID-19. This CDR3 reads CATSRGRGQMDQPQHF. CDR3 bases: TGTGCCACCAGCAGAGGAAGAGGACAGATGGATCAGCCCCAGCATTTT.